This TCR beta chain derives from a study of OX40 agonist ivuxolimab in advanced cancers. Study in general: Patients treated during dose escalation were battling hepatocellular carcinoma, melanoma, renal cell or head and neck cancer. Three patients, one with hepatocellular carcinoma and two with cutaneous melanoma, responded partially.

This clone was seen once. Some clones are missing from TCRdb's copy, which holds only in-frame ones; the method was immunoSEQ multiplex PCR. The sample contains about 45,000 clones, approximately 91% of which appear only once. The germline CDR1 and CDR2 sequences are SGHAT and FQNNGV. V lost 1 base, J lost 9 bases, and 13 bases lay in between. The CDR3 extends over 13 amino acids. The clonotype was recovered from an adult with an advanced solid tumor such as melanoma, head and neck, liver or kidney cancer. Here the sequenced sample was CD4+ or CD8+ T cells sorted from blood, taken in a trial of the OX40 agonist ivuxolimab. V is TRBV11-2 and J is TRBJ2-7; possible D gene TRBD1, 6 bases. The CDR3: CASSLGGGGAQYF. The DNA of the CDR3 is TGTGCCAGCAGCTTAGGTGGTGGGGGCGCGCAGTACTTC.